This entry features one T cell receptor beta chain sequence. What it binds is unknown. The source of the sample is a study of cytomegalovirus exposure and HLA in healthy donors. Germline CDR1 reads LGHNA; CDR2 reads YSLEER. CDR3 length: 15 amino acids. The V segment lost 1 base and the J segment 6 bases; nucleotides outside the gene matches: 9. The primer mix had 60 Vbeta and 13 Jbeta primers. TCRdb keeps only in-frame clones here, not all; method: immunoSEQ multiplex PCR. Among 50,000 to 70,000 clones, 80% were seen once, and the ten largest hold roughly 4%. Study-wide results and limits: It was in a later analysis that TCR association rates were seen to vary by HLA locus, highest for DRB1 and lowest for HLA-C. Presence/absence analysis assumed near-uniform sequencing depth across donors.

The V call is TRBV4-3, the J call TRBJ2-7; 7 bases map to TRBD1. Sequencing was performed on PBMCs. This sequence was found in a woman aged 40 to 55 in good health and CMV-seronegative. Here the CDR3 DNA reads TGCGCCAGCAGCCAAGTGGGCCACAGGGGCTTCGAGCAGTACTTC. Protein: CASSQVGHRGFEQYF.